Below, one T cell receptor (beta chain) is given with its context. Only a few counts were recorded for this clonotype. There is no known antigen for this receptor. No base qualities exist here, and no much larger clone lies one base off it. Ficoll-Paque density gradient centrifugation was the method used to isolate PBMCs. The instrument was an Illumina NovaSeq 6000. TCRalpha and TCRbeta cDNA libraries were built by 5'RACE with constant-segment primers, adding sample barcodes and unique molecular identifiers. Trizol reagent was used to extract RNA from every sample. Amplification of the libraries took two PCR steps, and the second step added a second sample barcode plus Illumina TruSeq adapters. Sequencing of the libraries was done on an Illumina NovaSeq, producing 2 x 150 bp paired-end reads. In the paper's pipeline: The reads were demultiplexed and collapsed into UMI-guided consensus sequences using migec v1.2.7. Using mixcr v2.1.11, UMI consensuses were aligned to TRA and TRB V and J templates and then assembled into clonotypes. A clonotype was counted as expanded or contracted only when both edgeR and NoisET called the clonotype significant, with the noise models trained on biological replicates. edgeR calls used a false discovery rate-adjusted p below 0.01 and a log2 fold-change threshold of 1. As an exploratory analysis of dynamics, PCA with hierarchical clustering was applied to max-normalized trajectories of the 1000 most abundant clonotypes. The CD4 or CD8 phenotype of responding clones was assigned using the separately sequenced CD4+ and CD8+ repertoires. TCRdb took the public reads, trimmed them with fastp at Q25, ran MiXCR for clone calling and kept in-frame beta chains. Here each entry gathers all rows of one CDR3 protein and keeps the most common genes and DNA. The V and J calls reflect TCRdb's pipeline rather than the authors' work. For this sample the table gives over 120,000 distinct CDR3 sequences, of which almost 25% were detected only once. The top ten clones comprise around a quarter of the sample.

These data belong to a study of T-cell memory formation after mild COVID-19 (dated by TCRdb to about 2021). For the study in its entirety: TCR sequence clusters from the two donors were found to be largely donor specific. In a couple of donors, T-cell clones that expanded and contracted after mild COVID-19 were tracked by sequencing TCRalpha and TCRbeta repertoires over time. Two young, previously healthy adult volunteers made up the cohort, one male and one female.

The germline V gene specifies SGHRS as CDR1 and YFSETQ as CDR2. The trim is 0 bases for V and 8 bases for J, with a gap of 14 bases between the germline ends. The CDR3 sequence holds 14 residues, the cysteine and phenylalanine included. This entry keeps only the CDR3 DNA: 42 bases, framed from base 1. What the work shows at the level of the full study, not this receptor alone: Balanced CD4/CD8 phenotypes were observed for clones contracting from day 15 to 85, whereas a bias towards CD4+ was observed for a second wave of clones expanding from day 15 to 37. The study covered only a couple of mild cases, and larger cohorts including severe cases with pre-infection samples were considered necessary. Contracting CD4+ clones turned up mainly in the CM and EM memory subsets, whereas EMRA was where CD8+ clones were enriched. Some responding clones were found in pre-infection memory, which suggests that pre-existing cross-reactive memory T cells took part in the SARS-CoV-2 response. SARS-CoV-2 specificity was not confirmed for the second-wave clones peaking on day 37.

This sequence was found in an adult woman who had mild COVID-19 (a few samples of this study predate the infection). The sample titles of this study are shuffled in the database, so cell type and time point are left out; the donor was told from shared clones. What was sequenced was PBMCs or a T cell subset sorted from them (not recorded which). The receptor chain draws on TRBV5-1 and TRBJ1-2; the D gene assignment is ambiguous. The nucleotide sequence reads TGCGCCAGCAGCTTGGAGGAATCACCGGGGGGCTACACCTTC. This codes for CASSLEESPGGYTF.